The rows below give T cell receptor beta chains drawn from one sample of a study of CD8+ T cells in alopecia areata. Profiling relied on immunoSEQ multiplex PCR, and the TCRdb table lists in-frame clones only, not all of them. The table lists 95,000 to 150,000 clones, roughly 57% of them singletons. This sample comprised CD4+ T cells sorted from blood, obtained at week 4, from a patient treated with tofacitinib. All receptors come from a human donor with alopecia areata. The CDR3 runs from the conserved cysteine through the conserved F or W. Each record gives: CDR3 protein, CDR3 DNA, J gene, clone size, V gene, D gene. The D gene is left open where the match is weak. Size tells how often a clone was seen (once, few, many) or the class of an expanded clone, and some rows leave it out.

CASSSLLAGHQETQYF | TGTGCCAGCAGTTCCCTTCTAGCGGGCCACCAAGAGACCCAGTACTTC | TRBJ2-5 | NA | TRBV27 | TRBD2
CASGLGSWYEQYF | TGTGCCAGCGGGCTCGGTAGTTGGTACGAGCAGTACTTC | TRBJ2-7 | once | TRBV28 | NA
CASSVAGDSEAFF | TGTGCCAGCAGCGTAGCGGGGGACAGTGAAGCTTTCTTT | TRBJ1-1 | NA | TRBV9 | TRBD1
CSVVRENGYTF | TGCAGCGTTGTTAGGGAGAATGGCTACACCTTC | TRBJ1-2 | NA | TRBV29-1 | NA
CASERPSTDTQYF | TGTGCCAGCGAGCGGCCTAGCACAGATACGCAGTATTTT | TRBJ2-3 | few | TRBV28 | NA
CASSPGYADTQYF | TGCGCCAGCAGCCCGGGGTATGCAGATACGCAGTATTTT | TRBJ2-3 | NA | TRBV5-1 | NA
CASSHRQGGYGYTF | TGTGCCAGCAGCCATCGACAGGGCGGGTATGGCTACACCTTC | TRBJ1-2 | NA | TRBV11-2 | TRBD1
CASSFQETQYF | TGTGCCAGCAGCTTCCAAGAGACCCAGTACTTC | TRBJ2-5 | few | TRBV7-2 | NA
CASSFAGPQAPTQYF | TGTGCCAGCAGTTTCGCAGGGCCACAAGCCCCCACGCAGTATTTT | TRBJ2-3 | few | TRBV27 | NA
CSVPDRAPNSPLHF | TGCAGCGTTCCGGACAGGGCCCCTAACTCACCCCTCCACTTT | TRBJ1-6 | NA | TRBV29-1 | TRBD1
CASTSPIGGTQYF | TGTGCCAGCACCTCCCCGATTGGTGGTACGCAGTATTTT | TRBJ2-3 | NA | TRBV28 | NA
CACGDSSLRGYTF | TGTGCCTGCGGAGACAGTTCCCTGAGGGGCTACACCTTC | TRBJ1-2 | NA | TRBV28 | NA
CSVGGPSVNEQFF | TGCAGCGTTGGGGGGCCGTCGGTCAATGAGCAGTTCTTC | TRBJ2-1 | NA | TRBV29-1 | NA
CASSYSGQSDTQYF | TGTGCCAGCAGTTACTCGGGACAGTCAGATACGCAGTATTTT | TRBJ2-3 | NA | TRBV6-5 | TRBD1
CASRFEGGEKLFF | TGTGCCAGCAGGTTCGAGGGGGGGGAAAAACTGTTTTTT | TRBJ1-4 | NA | TRBV27 | NA
CASSALGTSGTPEQFF | TGTGCCAGCAGTGCGTTGGGGACTAGCGGGACTCCTGAGCAGTTCTTC | TRBJ2-1 | NA | TRBV6-1 | TRBD2
CASSPRQGAAAKNIQYF | TGTGCCAGCTCACCACGACAGGGGGCTGCGGCCAAAAACATTCAGTACTTC | TRBJ2-4 | NA | TRBV18 | TRBD1
CASSSQINYGYTF | TGTGCCAGCAGCTCCCAGATAAACTATGGCTACACCTTC | TRBJ1-2 | NA | TRBV9 | NA
CATSGYRGLNTEAFF | TGTGCCACCAGCGGCTATAGGGGTCTGAACACTGAAGCTTTCTTT | TRBJ1-1 | NA | TRBV15 | NA
CARAKGSGANVLTF | TGTGCCAGAGCCAAGGGGTCCGGGGCCAACGTCCTGACTTTC | TRBJ2-6 | NA | TRBV2 | NA
CSVDVGGNYGYTF | TGCAGCGTTGACGTCGGGGGGAACTATGGCTACACCTTC | TRBJ1-2 | NA | TRBV29-1 | NA
CASSQHRGDTQYF | TGTGCCAGCAGCCAACATCGGGGAGATACGCAGTATTTT | TRBJ2-3 | NA | TRBV9 | NA
CASSQDRGGRRVHEQYF | TGCGCCAGCAGCCAAGATCGTGGCGGGAGAAGGGTCCACGAGCAGTACTTC | TRBJ2-7 | many | TRBV4-1 | TRBD2
CASSVTSDEQFF | TGTGCCAGCAGTGTAACTAGCGATGAGCAGTTCTTC | TRBJ2-1 | NA | TRBV7-9 | TRBD2
CASSQDWRGEQFF | TGCGCCAGCAGCCAAGATTGGCGTGGTGAGCAGTTCTTC | TRBJ2-1 | NA | TRBV4-1 | NA
CASSLEFTESTDTQYF | TGCGCCAGCAGCTTGGAATTTACGGAAAGCACAGATACGCAGTATTTT | TRBJ2-3 | NA | TRBV5-1 | NA
CASSIGLAGAYEQYF | TGTGCCAGCAGCATAGGACTAGCGGGGGCCTACGAGCAGTACTTC | TRBJ2-7 | few | TRBV5-6 | TRBD2
CASSQGRASSYNEQFF | TGCGCCAGCAGCCAAGGGCGGGCGAGCTCCTACAATGAGCAGTTCTTC | TRBJ2-1 | NA | TRBV4-3 | NA
CASSFSAGTVKAFF | TGTGCCAGCAGTTTTTCGGCAGGGACGGTAAAGGCTTTCTTT | TRBJ1-1 | NA | TRBV28 | NA
CASRGRVASNTEAFF | TGTGCCAGCAGGGGGCGAGTGGCTTCGAACACTGAAGCTTTCTTT | TRBJ1-1 | NA | TRBV27 | NA
CASSLAGEGTEAFF | TGTGCCAGCAGCTTAGCGGGGGAGGGGACTGAAGCTTTCTTT | TRBJ1-1 | many | TRBV7-2 | NA
CAINPSGVTSAQYF | TGTGCCATCAATCCTAGCGGGGTCACCTCGGCCCAGTACTTC | TRBJ2-5 | few | TRBV10-3 | TRBD2
CSVASDSNSNQPQHF | TGCAGCGTTGCCTCAGACAGCAATAGCAATCAGCCCCAGCATTTT | TRBJ1-5 | NA | TRBV29-1 | NA
CASSQEDRGVQNNEQFF | TGCGCCAGCAGCCAAGAGGACAGGGGAGTTCAAAACAATGAGCAGTTCTTC | TRBJ2-1 | few | TRBV4-1 | TRBD1
CSAFPESSYNEQFF | TGCAGCGCCTTCCCAGAGAGCTCCTACAATGAGCAGTTCTTC | TRBJ2-1 | NA | TRBV29-1 | NA
CASSQADIQYF | TGTGCCAGCTCACAGGCCGACATTCAGTACTTC | TRBJ2-4 | NA | TRBV18 | NA
CASSGKGALYGYTF | TGTGCCAGCAGTGGGAAGGGGGCTCTTTATGGCTACACCTTC | TRBJ1-2 | once | TRBV27 | TRBD1
CSVEVEGDTF | TGCAGCGTTGAGGTCGAGGGGGACACCTTC | TRBJ1-2 | NA | TRBV29-1 | NA
CASSQELAAYEQYF | TGCGCCAGCAGCCAAGAACTAGCGGCCTACGAGCAGTACTTC | TRBJ2-7 | NA | TRBV4-1 | TRBD2
CASSVGTSAETQYF | TGTGCCAGCAGCGTAGGCACTAGTGCCGAGACCCAGTACTTC | TRBJ2-5 | NA | TRBV9 | NA
CASSPVFSGDSPLHF | TGTGCCAGCAGTCCCGTATTCTCAGGGGATTCACCCCTCCACTTT | TRBJ1-6 | few | TRBV6-1 | NA
CASSLGTRMSTDTQYF | TGTGCCAGCAGCTTGGGGACGCGAATGAGCACAGATACGCAGTATTTT | TRBJ2-3 | once | TRBV5-6 | NA
CASSQDLTGNEKLFF | TGTGCCAGCAGCCAAGATTTAACCGGTAATGAAAAACTGTTTTTT | TRBJ1-4 | NA | TRBV4-2 | NA
CASSQGRKNTEAFF | TGCGCCAGCAGCCAGGGACGGAAGAACACTGAAGCTTTCTTT | TRBJ1-1 | NA | TRBV4-1 | NA
CASSKEDGYSSTDTQYF | TGTGCCAGCAGCAAAGAGGACGGTTACTCTAGCACAGATACGCAGTATTTT | TRBJ2-3 | NA | TRBV21-1 | NA
CASSWGAQPQHF | TGTGCCAGCAGTTGGGGGGCTCAGCCCCAGCATTTT | TRBJ1-5 | few | TRBV7-2 | NA
CAWSVGDEKLFF | TGTGCCTGGAGTGTCGGGGATGAAAAACTGTTTTTT | TRBJ1-4 | NA | TRBV30 | NA